A single T cell receptor (beta chain) is shown here with its context. This sample is drawn from a study of blood T cell repertoires in COVID-19. Study information: Material from acute and convalescent COVID-19 was sourced from the United States, Italy and Spain.

TCRdb's copy holds only in-frame clones and misses some; the assay was immunoSEQ multiplex PCR. The sample records over 200,000 clones, roughly 88% being singletons. Participants, about 18 to 90 years old, spanned fewer than 30 US areas. Cohort placement rested on clinical history that participants reported themselves. Within 2 weeks before study entry, exposed participants met a COVID-19 case. V shed 2 bases, J shed 4 bases, and the junction held 10 bases outside the gene matches. Germline V gives CDR1 SNHLY, CDR2 FYNNEI. The CDR3 length is 16 residues. The chain joins TRBV2 to TRBJ1-2; 7 nucleotides align to TRBD1. This TCR was sampled from a woman in her twenties or thirties who had been exposed to COVID-19. Sequenced material: PBMCs or T cells enriched from blood (not recorded which). The CDR3 bases are TGTGCCAGCAGTGAAATCACAGGGGACAGCCTCTATGGCTACACCTTC. Protein sequence: CASSEITGDSLYGYTF.